The next 31 T cell receptor beta chains were all read from a single sample in a study of blood T cell repertoires in COVID-19. Produced via immunoSEQ multiplex PCR; TCRdb's table is partial and in-frame only. The sample yields under 35,000 clones, about 91% seen once. Sequencing was performed on peripheral blood. The receptors shown here come from a human donor in a cohort sampled during active COVID-19.

J is TRBJ2-3 and V is TRBV11-3; 8 bases are a match to TRBD2. J lost 5 bases, V lost 5 bases, and 9 bases had no gene match. CDR1 and CDR2 from the germline V gene are SGHNT and YENEEA. CDR3 length: 15 amino acids. The CDR3 DNA sequence: TGTGCCAGCAGCCTCAATAGCGGGATCGGAGATACGCAGTATTTT. The encoded protein is CASSLNSGIGDTQYF.

This chain uses TRBV3-1 (or the pseudogene TRBV3-2) with TRBJ2-3; 7 nucleotides match TRBD2. Germline V gene lookup returns CDR1 LGHDT and CDR2 YNNKEL (reference sequence). V was clipped by 4 bases and J by 3 bases; unmatched bases: 7. This CDR3 comprises 15 residues. The CDR3 bases are TGTGCCAGCAGCCCCGGGGAGGGAGGAACAGATACGCAGTATTTT. It specifies CASSPGEGGTDTQYF.

V is TRBV5-6 and J is TRBJ1-1; D is ambiguous. The CDR3 is 12 amino acids. Germline loops: CDR1 SGHDT, CDR2 YYEEEE. The V gene lost 1 base and the J gene lost 3 bases, with 4 bases spanning the gap. The CDR3 sequence is CASSLRDTEAFF. CDR3 nucleotides: TGTGCCAGCAGCTTGCGGGACACTGAAGCTTTCTTT.

The chain combines TRBV19 with TRBJ1-3; D is ambiguous. Germline V gene data show CDR1 as LNHDA and CDR2 as SQIVND (reference sequence). The length of the CDR3 is 12 residues. Trimming pared 4 bases from V and 4 bases from J, leaving 5 bases between. Here the CDR3 DNA reads TGTGCCAGTAGTACCTCGGGAAACACCATATATTTT. Translation: CASSTSGNTIYF.

This clone was recorded a few times. The chain is built from TRBV29-1 and TRBJ1-2; 10 nucleotides match TRBD1. Per the germline V gene, CDR1 is SQVTM and CDR2 is ANQGSEA. The CDR3 is made up of 12 amino acids. J lost 8 bases, V lost 4 bases, and 4 bases had no gene match. CDR3 nucleotide sequence: TGCAGCGTTGGCGGGACAGGGGTCGGCTACACCTTC. Protein product: CSVGGTGVGYTF.

V gene TRBV11-3 combines with J gene TRBJ2-2, with D hard to call. This CDR3 contains 14 residues. Germline V gene data show CDR1 as SGHNT and CDR2 as YENEEA. V was cut by 2 bases and J by 5 bases, with 9 bases left in between. The CDR3 spells CASSLTVETGELFF. The CDR3 bases are TGTGCCAGCAGCTTAACGGTAGAAACCGGGGAGCTGTTTTTT.

This chain connects TRBV14 to TRBJ1-1; 8 bases map to TRBD1. Germline V CDR1 and CDR2: SGHDN, FVKESK. V trimming: 9 bases; J trimming: 7 bases; junction bases outside the gene matches: 13. The CDR3 spans 14 residues. CDR3 in DNA: TGTGCCAGTTCCGCCACCCCCGGACAGGGTGAAGCTTTCTTT. Its translation: CASSATPGQGEAFF. Full variable domain (outside the CDR3, taken from reference TRBV14 and TRBJ1-1): EAGVTQFPSHSVIEKGQTVTLRCDPISGHDNLYWYRRVMGKEIKFLLHFVKESKQDESGMPNNRFLAERTGGTYSTLKVQPAELEDSGVYFCASSATPGQGEAFFGQGTRLTVV.

The chain joins TRBV5-1 to TRBJ1-1; tentative D call: TRBD1 (5 bases). Germline V gives CDR1 SGHRS, CDR2 YFSETQ. The CDR3 extends over 16 amino acids. V shed 5 bases and J shed 0 bases, with 17 bases lying between them. The CDR3 region has the DNA TGCGCCAGCAGTCCGGCTTCGGGGGTTATGAACACTGAAGCTTTCTTT. It is translated as CASSPASGVMNTEAFF.

This clone has a single count. The chain carries TRBV5-6 and TRBJ1-4; D is unclear. The germline V gene has CDR1 SGHDT and CDR2 YYEEEE. V was cut by 4 bases and J by 4 bases, with 11 bases left in between. This CDR3 comprises 14 residues. CDR3 DNA: TGTGCCAGCAGCCTCGGGAGGTTTAATGAAAAACTGTTTTTT. Its protein is CASSLGRFNEKLFF.

The CDR3 DNA sequence: TGTGCCAGCAGCTTAACTGACGGACAGGATCCTGGCGCCATATATTTT. Amino acid sequence: CASSLTDGQDPGAIYF. The chain uses TRBV13 and TRBJ1-3, with TRBD1 matching over 7 bases. Losses at the gene ends were 2 bases for V and 11 bases for J; bases not matched to a gene: 15. Germline CDR1 is PRHDT and CDR2 is FYEKMQ (reference sequence). CDR3 size: 16 residues.

This chain connects TRBV5-1 to TRBJ2-3; possibly TRBD2 for D (5 bases). V lost 2 bases and J lost 0, with 10 bases in between. The CDR3 spans 15 residues. The germline V gene has CDR1 SGHRS and CDR2 YFSETQ. The CDR3 spells CASSFSRVSTDTQYF. For the CDR3, the DNA is TGCGCCAGCAGCTTCTCGAGGGTCAGCACAGATACGCAGTATTTT.

This chain joins TRBV5-1 and TRBJ2-7, with 11 bases fitting TRBD2. J gave up 5 bases and V 4 bases, and 5 bases lay outside the gene matches. This CDR3 is built from 14 residues. Germline lookup yields CDR1 SGHRS and CDR2 YFSETQ. This CDR3 reads CASSPSGGFDEQYV. As DNA, the CDR3 is TGCGCCAGCAGCCCTAGCGGGGGGTTCGACGAGCAGTACGTC.

The chain is built from TRBV29-1 and TRBJ1-1; 8 bases align to TRBD1. CDR1 and CDR2 (germline): SQVTM, ANQGSEA. V was pared by 7 bases and J by 5 bases, with 3 bases of the junction left unmatched. The CDR3 contains 11 residues. CDR3 amino acids: CSATGVTEAFF. CDR3 DNA: TGCAGCGCGACAGGGGTTACTGAAGCTTTCTTT.

The chain joins TRBV9 to TRBJ2-2, with 9 bases fitting TRBD2. V dropped 3 bases and J dropped 4; count of bases not matched to a gene: 7. The CDR3 extends over 16 amino acids. Germline V gives CDR1 SGDLS, CDR2 YYNGEE. The CDR3 region is CASSARLAAGTGELFF. DNA of the CDR3: TGTGCCAGCAGCGCCCGACTAGCGGCGGGCACCGGGGAGCTGTTTTTT.

This clone appeared a single time. This sequence joins TRBV5-4 and TRBJ2-6; tentatively, D is TRBD1 (5 bases). The CDR3 extends over 16 amino acids. Germline loops: CDR1 SGHNT, CDR2 YYREEE (reference sequence). With 0 bases removed from V and 2 bases from J, the gap between germline ends came to 9 bases. The DNA of the CDR3 is TGTGCCAGCAGCTTGGGGCCAGGGCCTGGGGCCAACGTCCTGACTTTC. Its translation: CASSLGPGPGANVLTF. The variable domain in full, with the rest retrieved from reference TRBV5-4 and TRBJ2-6, is ETGVTQSPTHLIKTRGQQVTLRCSSQSGHNTVSWYQQALGQGPQFIFQYYREEENGRGNFPPRFSGLQFPNYSSELNVNALELDDSALYLCASSLGPGPGANVLTFGAGSRLTVL.

The gene calls are TRBV15 and TRBJ1-1, with D tentatively TRBD1 (5 bases). Germline-derived CDR1 and CDR2 are LNHNV and YYDKDF (reference sequence). V gave up 5 bases and J gave up 5 bases, with 12 bases separating them. The CDR3 contains 13 residues. The DNA for the CDR3 is TGTGCCACCAGCGGGGTGAAGGGGACTGAAGCTTTCTTT. This codes for CATSGVKGTEAFF.

This rearrangement joins TRBV7-9 to TRBJ2-1, with TRBD2 matching 11 bases. CDR1 SEHNR and CDR2 FQNEAQ come from the germline V gene (reference sequence). The CDR3 totals 14 residues. V shed 5 bases, J shed 5 bases, and the junction held 2 bases outside the gene matches. The CDR3 region has the DNA TGTGCCAGCAGCGGGACTAGCGGAAACAATGAGCAGTTCTTC. Its protein product is CASSGTSGNNEQFF. The whole variable domain, filled in from reference TRBV7-9 and TRBJ2-1, reads DTGVSQNPRHKITKRGQNVTFRCDPISEHNRLYWYRQTLGQGPEFLTYFQNEAQLEKSRLLSDRFSAERPKGSFSTLEIQRTEQGDSAMYLCASSGTSGNNEQFFGPGTRLTVL.

The chain joins TRBV4-2 to TRBJ2-6; weak D call: TRBD2 (6 bases). Germline V CDR1 and CDR2: LGHNA, YNFKEQ. The CDR3 has 16 amino acids. V lost 10 bases to trimming and J lost 2 bases, with 18 bases between them. The CDR3 DNA follows: TGTGCCACCTACCCTTCCGGAGGGCCTGGGGCCAACGTCCTGACTTTC. It yields the protein CATYPSGGPGANVLTF.

This chain connects TRBV25-1 to TRBJ2-3; 8 nucleotides agree with TRBD2. Per germline, CDR1 MGHDK and CDR2 SYGVNS. The CDR3 consists of 15 residues. V was clipped by 4 bases and J by 1 base; unmatched bases: 4. CDR3 protein: CASSVAGRGTDTQYF. The CDR3 region has the DNA TGTGCCAGCAGTGTAGCGGGGCGAGGCACAGATACGCAGTATTTT.

The CDR3 region is CASSIRGDSNQPQHF. In nucleotides, the CDR3 is TGTGCCAGTAGTATACGAGGCGATAGCAATCAGCCCCAGCATTTT. The rearrangement joins TRBV19 to TRBJ1-5, with D unresolved. Germline CDR1 reads LNHDA; CDR2 reads SQIVND (reference sequence). The CDR3 has 15 amino acids. V dropped 2 bases and J dropped 0 bases, with 8 bases sitting between them.

This clone was found a few times. The chain couples TRBV9 to TRBJ2-1, with TRBD2 matching over 15 bases. The CDR3 totals 17 residues. J was trimmed by 3 bases and V by 4 bases; bases with no gene match: 5. Germline-derived CDR1 and CDR2 are SGDLS and YYNGEE. The chain's CDR3 is CASSSRTSGGDYNEQFF. DNA for the CDR3: TGTGCCAGCAGCTCCCGGACTAGCGGGGGGGACTACAATGAGCAGTTCTTC. The variable domain in full, with the rest retrieved from reference TRBV9 and TRBJ2-1, is DSGVTQTPKHLITATGQRVTLRCSPRSGDLSVYWYQQSLDQGLQFLIQYYNGEERAKGNILERFSAQQFPDLHSELNLSSLELGDSALYFCASSSRTSGGDYNEQFFGPGTRLTVL.

This chain uses TRBV7-9 with TRBJ2-1; D possibly corresponds to TRBD2 (5 bases). With 4 bases removed from V and 8 bases from J, the gap between germline ends came to 9 bases. Germline V gene lookup returns CDR1 SEHNR and CDR2 FQNEAQ (reference sequence). CDR3 length: 12 residues. The CDR3 coding sequence is TGTGCCAGCAGCTCCTTTAGCGATGAGCAGTTCTTC. This codes for CASSSFSDEQFF.

In DNA, the CDR3 is TGTGCCACCAGTGATTCCCAGGCATATAATTCACCCCTCCACTTT. Translation gives CATSDSQAYNSPLHF. The chain links TRBV24-1 to TRBJ1-6; D is uncertain. CDR1 is KGHDR, CDR2 SFDVKD, per germline. This CDR3 comprises 15 residues. V lost 2 bases and J 4 bases, leaving 8 bases between the germline ends.

The chain links TRBV6-1 to TRBJ1-4; D might be TRBD1 (6 bases). The CDR3 is 17 residues long. CDR1 and CDR2 (germline): MNHNS, SASEGT. Trimming removed 1 base from V and 4 bases from J, with 16 bases in between. The CDR3 DNA reads TGTGCCAGCAGTGAAGGGTACAGGGCCACCGGTAATGAAAAACTGTTTTTT. Its translation is CASSEGYRATGNEKLFF.

V gene TRBV5-4 combines with J gene TRBJ2-1, with 9 bases matching TRBD1. This CDR3 region has 16 residues. The junction had 9 bases not matched to a gene; V was cut back by 7 bases and J by 1 base. Germline CDR1 SGHNT, CDR2 YYREEE (reference sequence). CDR3 DNA: TGTGCCAGCCAGCTCGCGGACAGGGGTTCCTACAATGAGCAGTTCTTC. Translated, it gives CASQLADRGSYNEQFF.

The chain recombines TRBV5-4 with TRBJ1-1; D gene ambiguous. CDR1 SGHNT and CDR2 YYREEE come from the germline V gene (reference sequence). The CDR3 sequence is 16 residues long. Between the trimmed V and J ends, which lost 4 bases and 1 base, there was a span of 17 bases. CDR3 loop: CASSLEGGSWNTEAFF. In DNA, the CDR3 is TGTGCCAGCAGCCTGGAGGGAGGTTCGTGGAACACTGAAGCTTTCTTT. The entire variable domain, with the rest obtained from reference TRBV5-4 and TRBJ1-1, is as follows: ETGVTQSPTHLIKTRGQQVTLRCSSQSGHNTVSWYQQALGQGPQFIFQYYREEENGRGNFPPRFSGLQFPNYSSELNVNALELDDSALYLCASSLEGGSWNTEAFFGQGTRLTVV.

V usage is TRBV6-2 or TRBV6-3 and J usage is TRBJ1-2; D gene uncertain. The germline gives CDR1 MNHEY, CDR2 SVGEGT. The CDR3 spans 14 residues. V was trimmed by 6 bases and J by 3 bases, leaving 14 bases between them. The CDR3 spells CASSPPRRDYGYTF. CDR3 sequence (DNA): TGTGCCAGCAGCCCCCCCAGACGGGACTATGGCTACACCTTC.

The chain couples TRBV5-4 to TRBJ2-4; a weak D match, TRBD1 (6 bases). Trimming stripped 2 bases from V and 7 bases from J, with 13 bases between. Germline lookup yields CDR1 SGHNT and CDR2 YYREEE (reference sequence). The CDR3 consists of 14 residues. The CDR3 here is CASSLQGSSNIQYF. As DNA, the CDR3 is TGTGCCAGCAGCTTACAGGGAAGTTCGAACATTCAGTACTTC.

The chain has TRBV12-3 or TRBV12-4 and TRBJ2-7; D not resolved. Trimming removed 3 bases at V and 0 bases at J, with 6 bases between. This CDR3 has 13 residues. CDR3 DNA: TGTGCCAGCAGTTTTGGCAGCTCCTACGAGCAGTACGTC. This sequence encodes CASSFGSSYEQYV.

This chain joins TRBV15 and TRBJ2-3, with 8 bases matching TRBD1. Looked up from germline, CDR1 is LNHNV and CDR2 is YYDKDF (reference sequence). The CDR3 runs to 15 residues. V lost 5 bases and J lost 3; bases outside the gene matches: 7. Written as DNA, the CDR3 is TGTGCCACCAGCGACCGACAGGGGAGAACAGATACGCAGTATTTT. Translated: CATSDRQGRTDTQYF. Filled out from reference TRBV15 and TRBJ2-3, the complete variable domain reads DAMVIQNPRYQVTQFGKPVTLSCSQTLNHNVMYWYQQKSSQAPKLLFHYYDKDFNNEADTPDNFQSRRPNTSFCFLDIRSPGLGDTAMYLCATSDRQGRTDTQYFGPGTRLTVL.

The chain employs TRBV6-5 and TRBJ1-1, with D possibly being TRBD1 (5 bases). Per germline, CDR1 MNHEY and CDR2 SVGAGI. This CDR3 spans 14 amino acids. The V and J ends lost 7 bases and 1 base respectively, with 13 bases between them. The CDR3 region has the DNA TGTGCCAGCAACCGGGGGACCCCGAACACTGAAGCTTTCTTT. Translated: CASNRGTPNTEAFF.